A single sample is the source of the 5 T cell receptor beta chains below, sequenced in a study of blood T cell repertoires in COVID-19. Clones were sequenced by immunoSEQ multiplex PCR, and TCRdb holds only the in-frame ones, with some missing. The sample has more than 250,000 clones; 70% to 90% are singletons. Input material: peripheral blood. These receptors all stem from a woman between 25 and 40 years old who had recovered from COVID-19.

The V and J genes are TRBV7-8 and TRBJ2-5, with 9 positions matching TRBD2. V dropped 7 bases and J dropped 5; count of bases not matched to a gene: 14. The CDR3 covers 16 residues. Germline CDR1 and CDR2: SGHVS and FQNEAQ. The CDR3 bases are TGTGCCAGCAACCGACCCCGGGGGACTAGCATGGAGACCCAGTACTTC. It yields the protein CASNRPRGTSMETQYF.

The chain employs TRBV10-3 and TRBJ2-3; TRBD1 matches at 8 bases. The germline CDR1 and CDR2 sequences are ENHRY and SYGVKD. The length of the CDR3 is 13 residues. Germline trimming cut 10 bases from V and 2 bases from J; bases unmatched to any gene: 5. For the CDR3, the DNA is TGTGCCACTGGACAGGGCTACACAGATACGCAGTATTTT. Encoded protein: CATGQGYTDTQYF.

The chain couples TRBV28 to TRBJ2-1, with a possible D match to TRBD1 (6 bases). There are 16 residues in the CDR3. V was clipped by 5 bases and J by 2 bases, with 16 bases between them. Germline CDR1 reads MDHEN; CDR2 reads SYDVKM. The CDR3 loop is CASSPLAGVPYNEQFF. As DNA, the CDR3 is TGTGCCAGCAGTCCGCTAGCAGGGGTGCCCTACAATGAGCAGTTCTTC.

The chain joins TRBV6-5 to TRBJ2-5; TRBD2 agrees at 8 bases. CDR3 length equals 13 residues. J was trimmed by 3 bases and V by 8 bases; bases with no gene match: 5. Germline CDR1 and CDR2: MNHEY and SVGAGI. The CDR3 DNA is TGTGCCAGCCTCCGGGAGGGCAAAGAGACCCAGTACTTC. Protein: CASLREGKETQYF.

The chain is built from TRBV27 and TRBJ2-7; D possibly corresponds to TRBD2 (6 bases). The germline V and J ends were trimmed by 3 bases and 4 bases, with 10 bases remaining between them. Germline values: CDR1 MNHEY, CDR2 SMNVEV (reference sequence). There are 13 residues in the CDR3. The CDR3: CASSFLRGYEQYF. CDR3 in DNA: TGTGCCAGCAGTTTCCTCCGGGGGTACGAGCAGTACTTC.